A single sample is the source of the 32 T cell receptor beta chains below, sequenced in a study of T cell clonality in common variable immunodeficiency. Method: immunoSEQ multiplex PCR; TCRdb's copy keeps in-frame clones and lacks some. The repertoire has approximately 56,000 clones, none seen only once; the ten largest take approximately 2%. Source material: peripheral blood mononuclear cells. The receptors originated from a person between 18 and 75 years old in good health.

This clone was counted between two and nine times. Read sequence stops 3 residues before the CDR3 end, and the germline J gene provides the missing end. This chain connects TRBV2 to TRBJ1-1; D perhaps matches TRBD1 (6 bases). The CDR3 consists of 14 residues. Germline V gene data show CDR1 as SNHLY and CDR2 as FYNNEI. CDR3 loop: CASSGQGGAQEAFF. Incomplete CDR3 DNA: TGTGCCAGCAGTGGGCAAGGGGGGGCGCAGGAA.

This clone was seen many times. Here the CDR3 reads CSVEQTGGGYTF. The CDR3 DNA, read in part, is TGCAGCGTTGAACAGACAGGGGGGGGC. The V and J genes are TRBV29-1 and TRBJ1-2; 9 bases are shared with TRBD1. The read ends 3 residues shy of where the CDR3 ends; the end is completed using the germline J gene. CDR3 length: 12 residues. The V gene's germline CDR1 is SQVTM and CDR2 ANQGSEA. Complete variable domain (other parts from reference TRBV29-1 and TRBJ1-2): SAVISQKPSRDICQRGTSLTIQCQVDSQVTMMFWYRQQPGQSLTLIATANQGSEATYESGFVIDKFPISRPNLTFSTLTVSNMSPEDSSIYLCSVEQTGGGYTFGSGTRLTVV.

Many counts were recorded for this clone. The CDR3 bases that were read are TGTGCCAGTAGCACCGGGACAGGGGAAAATCAGCCC. Protein product: CASSTGTGENQP. The entire CDR3 reads CASSTGTGENQPQHF. This chain joins TRBV19 and TRBJ1-5, with TRBD1 matching 10 bases. The sequenced fragment ends 3 residues before the CDR3 boundary, so the rest is inferred from the germline J gene. Unmatched junction bases numbered 6, after V lost 6 bases and J lost 4 bases. CDR3 size: 15 residues. The germline V gene encodes CDR1 LNHDA and CDR2 SQIVND (reference sequence).

This clone has at least ten counts. Read sequence stops 3 residues before the CDR3 end, and the germline J gene provides the missing end. V and J are TRBV18 and TRBJ2-7; 8 nucleotides line up with TRBD2. With V trimmed by 2 bases and J by 3 bases, 6 bases remained unmatched. This CDR3 is 15 amino acids long. From germline, CDR1 is KGHSH and CDR2 LQKENI. Incomplete CDR3 DNA: TGTGCCAGCTCACCAAGCTCTAGCGGGTTCTACGAG. The encoded protein is CASSPSSSGFYE. The full CDR3 protein reads CASSPSSSGFYEQYF.

This clone occurred many times. The observed sequence ends 3 residues before the CDR3 terminus, with the missing tail filled in from the germline J gene. The chain recombines TRBV5-4 with TRBJ1-1, with 10 bases that match TRBD1. The germline V gene encodes CDR1 SGHNT and CDR2 YYREEE (reference sequence). The V and J ends lost 4 bases and 5 bases, in that order; junction bases with no gene match: 8. The CDR3 contains 15 residues. CDR3 DNA (partial): TGTGCCAGCAGCCGCCGACAGGGGGCCGTGACTGAA. This encodes CASSRRQGAVTE. The full CDR3 protein is CASSRRQGAVTEAFF.

This clone occurred many times. The DNA ends 3 residues before the CDR3 does, and the rest of the CDR3 is filled in from the germline J gene. The genes are TRBV20-1 and TRBJ2-1, with 9 bases lining up with TRBD2. V lost 0 bases, J lost 8 bases, and 8 bases stayed unmatched. The V gene's germline CDR1 is DFQATT and CDR2 SNEGSKA (reference sequence). The CDR3 has 15 residues. CDR3 bases read: TGCAGTGCTAGAGATATGGGACTAGCCACTGATGAG. It is translated as CSARDMGLATDE. The full CDR3 reads CSARDMGLATDEQFF.

On this clone: The observed sequence ends 3 residues before the CDR3 terminus, with the missing tail filled in from the germline J gene. This sequence joins TRBV27 and TRBJ2-7; no firm D call. The CDR3 consists of 11 residues. Germline lookup yields CDR1 MNHEY and CDR2 SMNVEV (reference sequence). V lost 1 base to trimming and J lost 6 bases, with 4 bases between them. The CDR3 bases that were read are TGTGCCAGCAGTTTATTTAGCGAG. This sequence encodes CASSLFSE. The CDR3, in full, reads CASSLFSEQYF.

The DNA read from the CDR3 is TGTGCCAGCAGCCCTTCCCCCAGAGAA. Protein product: CASSPSPRE. The CDR3 in full is CASSPSPREAFF. V is TRBV7-2 and J is TRBJ1-1; the D is unclear. The read is 3 residues too short to cover the CDR3 end, so that end is filled in from the germline J gene. Looked up from germline, CDR1 is SGHTA and CDR2 is FQGNSA. CDR3 length: 12 amino acids. The complete variable domain, with remaining parts taken from reference TRBV7-2 and TRBJ1-1, reads GAGVSQSPSNKVTEKGKDVELRCDPISGHTALYWYRQSLGQGLEFLIYFQGNSAPDKSGLPSDRFSAERTGGSVSTLTIQRTQQEDSAVYLCASSPSPREAFFGQGTRLTVV.

This clone was found many times. The read gets to within 3 residues of the CDR3 end, and the germline J gene fills in the rest. This chain uses TRBV30 with TRBJ2-3; possibly TRBD1 for D (6 bases). There are 12 residues in the CDR3. Trimming took 4 bases from V and 4 from J, leaving 9 bases between them. In germline, CDR1 is GTSNPN, CDR2 SVGIG (reference sequence). The CDR3 sequence: CAWTQGPDTQYF. The sequenced part of the CDR3 DNA is TGTGCCTGGACACAGGGCCCAGATACG. Full variable domain (rest looked up from reference TRBV30 and TRBJ2-3): SQTIHQWPATLVQPVGSPLSLECTVEGTSNPNLYWYRQAAGRGLQLLFYSVGIGQISSEVPQNLSASRPQDRQFILSSKKLLLSDSGFYLCAWTQGPDTQYFGPGTRLTVL.

Worth noting for this clone: The read stops 3 residues short of the end of the CDR3; the missing end is completed from the germline J gene. The V call is TRBV11-2, the J call TRBJ1-1; no definite D call. Trimming removed 0 bases at V and 3 bases at J, with 5 bases between. The CDR3 is 13 residues long. Germline V gene lookup returns CDR1 SGHAT and CDR2 FQNNGV. Partial CDR3 DNA: TGTGCCAGCAGCTTAGAAGAGGACACTGAA. Protein: CASSLEEDTE. The full CDR3 protein reads CASSLEEDTEAFF.

This clone has more than one count but fewer than ten. Coverage ceases 3 residues before the CDR3 finishes, and the germline J gene fills in the end. The chain recombines TRBV5-1 with TRBJ2-3; 8 bases align to TRBD2. From germline, CDR1 is SGHRS and CDR2 YFSETQ. CDR3 length equals 15 residues. With 0 bases clipped from V and 2 bases from J, the junction kept 2 bases outside the gene matches. The CDR3 bases that were read are TGCGCCAGCAGCTTGGCGGGGGGGGACACAGATACG. Translating gives CASSLAGGDTDT. The whole CDR3 protein reads CASSLAGGDTDTQYF. Looking up the rest from reference TRBV5-1 and TRBJ2-3 gives the full variable domain: KAGVTQTPRYLIKTRGQQVTLSCSPISGHRSVSWYQQTPGQGLQFLFEYFSETQRNKGNFPGRFSGRQFSNSRSEMNVSTLELGDSALYLCASSLAGGDTDTQYFGPGTRLTVL.

This clone was recorded many times. The read ends 3 residues shy of where the CDR3 ends; the end is completed using the germline J gene. The gene calls are TRBV20-1 and TRBJ2-3, with D possibly matching TRBD2 (6 bases). Germline V gene data show CDR1 as DFQATT and CDR2 as SNEGSKA (reference sequence). This CDR3 has 16 residues. The germline V and J ends were trimmed by 1 base and 1 base, with 15 bases remaining between them. CDR3 DNA, as far as it was read: TGCAGTGCTAGAGGTAGGGGCAGCGGGCGCACAGATACG. This translates into CSARGRGSGRTDT. The complete CDR3 reads CSARGRGSGRTDTQYF.

This clone was counted at least ten times. The observed sequence ends 3 residues before the CDR3 terminus, with the missing tail filled in from the germline J gene. The V call is TRBV6-2 or TRBV6-3, the J call TRBJ2-7; TRBD2 matches 10 bases. The CDR3 consists of 14 residues. J gave up 5 bases and V 4 bases, and 5 bases lay outside the gene matches. Germline CDR1 MNHEY, CDR2 SVGEGT. The sequenced CDR3 bases are TGTGCCAGCAGTTTGGGACTAGCGCGGGACGAG. It is translated as CASSLGLARDE. The full CDR3 is CASSLGLARDEQYF.

This clone was found many times. The read ends 3 residues early relative to the CDR3; the germline J gene fills the gap. V and J are TRBV18 and TRBJ1-3, with D unresolved. The CDR3 covers 16 residues. Trimming took 3 bases from V and 0 from J, leaving 12 bases between them. Germline-derived CDR1 and CDR2 are KGHSH and LQKENI. The sequenced CDR3 bases are TGTGCCAGCTCACCCCGTCACGAACACTCTGGAAACACC. This gives the protein CASSPRHEHSGNT. The whole CDR3 sequence is CASSPRHEHSGNTIYF.

This clone occurred many times. The CDR3 goes on 3 residues after the read ends, and that part is filled in from the germline J gene. V is TRBV28 and J is TRBJ2-1; the match to TRBD2 covers 8 bases. Germline loops: CDR1 MDHEN, CDR2 SYDVKM. The trim removed 6 bases at V and 7 bases at J, leaving 8 bases unmatched. This CDR3 region has 14 residues. CDR3 loop: CASSPSGSRNEQFF. CDR3 DNA, as far as it was read: TGTGCCAGCAGCCCGAGCGGGAGCCGGAATGAG.

This clone occurred a few times. The DNA ends 3 residues before the CDR3 does, and the rest of the CDR3 is filled in from the germline J gene. The J gene is TRBJ2-5, the V gene TRBV20-1; tentatively, D is TRBD1 (6 bases). V lost 3 bases, J lost 7 bases, and 18 bases lay in between. There are 14 residues in the CDR3. In germline, CDR1 is DFQATT, CDR2 SNEGSKA (reference sequence). The DNA read from the CDR3 is TGCAGTGCTAGGTTACAGGGTCCCCTGGGGACC. It translates to CSARLQGPLGT. The full CDR3 protein reads CSARLQGPLGTQYF.

This clone was picked up many times. Sequencing ends 3 residues short of the CDR3 end; the germline J gene provides the rest. The chain recombines TRBV20-1 with TRBJ2-3, with 7 bases lining up with TRBD2. The CDR3 is 15 amino acids. V lost 7 bases, J lost 5 bases, and 15 bases stayed unmatched. CDR1 DFQATT and CDR2 SNEGSKA come from the germline V gene (reference sequence). The CDR3 here is CSVPPGGSPGDTQYF. CDR3 DNA, as far as it was read: TGCAGTGTACCCCCTGGCGGGAGCCCTGGAGATACG.

This clone was seen at least ten times. The CDR3 goes on 3 residues after the read ends, and that part is filled in from the germline J gene. This chain connects TRBV20-1 to TRBJ2-7; 9 nucleotides agree with TRBD2. The CDR3 is made up of 17 amino acids. Germline lookup yields CDR1 DFQATT and CDR2 SNEGSKA (reference sequence). V lost 0 bases to trimming and J lost 0 bases; unmatched junction nucleotides: 9. The CDR3 bases that were read are TGCAGTGCTAGAGATCCCTCCAATAGCGGGAGCTCCTACGAG. Its translation is CSARDPSNSGSSYE. The whole CDR3 reads CSARDPSNSGSSYEQYF.

This clone was observed at least ten times. The DNA ends 3 residues before the CDR3 does, and the rest of the CDR3 is filled in from the germline J gene. This chain joins TRBV30 and TRBJ1-6; no clear D gene. Germline V CDR1 and CDR2: GTSNPN, SVGIG (reference sequence). The CDR3 spans 13 residues. The V end lost 5 bases, the J end lost 4 bases, and 9 bases lay between the germline ends. The sequenced part of the CDR3 DNA is TGTGCCTGGGCCGACTTGTATAATTCACCC. It is translated as CAWADLYNSP. The entire CDR3 reads CAWADLYNSPLHF.

This clone was picked up many times. The CDR3 end falls 3 residues outside the read, so it is completed with the germline J gene. The chain recombines TRBV18 with TRBJ2-7; TRBD2 matches 7 bases. The CDR3 length is 15 residues. J was trimmed by 6 bases and V by 3 bases; bases with no gene match: 11. CDR1 is KGHSH and CDR2 is LQKENI in the germline V gene. The CDR3 loop is CASSPGAGDHREQYF. The DNA read from the CDR3 is TGTGCCAGCTCACCCGGGGCGGGGGACCATCGCGAG.

There are many counts of this clone. The sequence runs out 3 residues before the end of the CDR3; the remainder is reconstructed from the germline J gene. The chain has TRBV30 and TRBJ1-2, with D possibly TRBD1 on 5 matching bases. The CDR3 is 14 amino acids. Trimming removed 1 base from V and 6 bases from J, with 15 bases in between. CDR1 is GTSNPN and CDR2 is SVGIG in the germline V gene (reference sequence). Partial CDR3 DNA: TGTGCCTGGAGTGGGGGCACTTACTCTGATGGC. It translates to CAWSGGTYSDG. The complete CDR3 sequence is CAWSGGTYSDGYTF.

Turning to this clone: The CDR3 end falls 3 residues outside the read, so it is completed with the germline J gene. The chain combines TRBV18 with TRBJ1-5; 7 bases are shared with TRBD1. The CDR3 extends over 15 amino acids. V shed 3 bases, J shed 1 base, and the junction held 3 bases outside the gene matches. Germline V gene data show CDR1 as KGHSH and CDR2 as LQKENI. CDR3 residues: CASSPTGLSNQPQHF. CDR3 bases read: TGTGCCAGCTCACCGACAGGGTTGAGCAATCAGCCC. Drawing the rest from reference TRBV18 and TRBJ1-5, the complete variable domain is NAGVMQNPRHLVRRRGQEARLRCSPMKGHSHVYWYRQLPEEGLKFMVYLQKENIIDESGMPKERFSAEFPKEGPSILRIQQVVRGDSAAYFCASSPTGLSNQPQHFGDGTRLSIL.

Judged by abundance, this clone is medium-sized. The sequenced fragment ends 3 residues before the CDR3 boundary, so the rest is inferred from the germline J gene. V gene TRBV12-5 combines with J gene TRBJ1-5; 9 bases line up with TRBD1. The CDR3 length is 13 residues. V dropped 7 bases and J dropped 9; count of bases not matched to a gene: 7. Germline loops: CDR1 LGHNT, CDR2 FRNRAP. Partial CDR3 DNA: TGTGCTAGTGCCTCGACAGGGGGGACGCCC. Protein: CASASTGGTP. The full CDR3 is CASASTGGTPQHF.

This clone was seen a few times. Coverage ceases 3 residues before the CDR3 finishes, and the germline J gene fills in the end. The chain employs TRBV7-2 and TRBJ2-3; a possible D gene is TRBD2 (5 bases). Germline V gene lookup returns CDR1 SGHTA and CDR2 FQGNSA. The CDR3 spans 14 residues. Partial CDR3 DNA: TGTGCCAGCAGCTTTAAAGGCGGGTTTCAGCCG. Its protein product is CASSFKGGFQP. The entire CDR3 reads CASSFKGGFQPQYF.

This clone showed up many times. The DNA ends 3 residues before the CDR3 does, and the rest of the CDR3 is filled in from the germline J gene. The V and J genes are TRBV6-1 and TRBJ2-2; the match to TRBD2 covers 8 bases. V dropped 1 base and J dropped 1; count of bases not matched to a gene: 2. This CDR3 is 16 amino acids long. The V gene's germline CDR1 is MNHNS and CDR2 SASEGT. CDR3 protein: CASSEVAGQNTGELFF. The sequenced part of the CDR3 DNA is TGTGCCAGCAGTGAAGTAGCGGGACAGAACACCGGGGAG.

This clone was seen many times. The CDR3 end is not reached by the read, which stops 3 residues before it; the germline J gene fills it in. The chain is built from TRBV5-1 and TRBJ1-4; D is perhaps TRBD1 (6 bases). Germline V gives CDR1 SGHRS, CDR2 YFSETQ. Trimming removed 1 base at V and 4 bases at J, with 11 bases between. The CDR3 has 15 amino acids. The sequenced part of the CDR3 DNA is TGCGCCAGCAGCTTGAAGCAGGGGAATAATGAAAAA. Translating gives CASSLKQGNNEK. The entire CDR3 protein is CASSLKQGNNEKLFF.

This clone was counted ten times or more. The observed sequence ends 3 residues before the CDR3 terminus, with the missing tail filled in from the germline J gene. The chain couples TRBV29-1 to TRBJ2-2; 8 bases map to TRBD2. CDR3 length equals 12 residues. V lost 7 bases to trimming and J lost 6 bases; unmatched junction nucleotides: 4. Germline loops: CDR1 SQVTM, CDR2 ANQGSEA. The CDR3 sequence: CSGRGGSGELFF. The sequenced part of the CDR3 DNA is TGCAGCGGACGGGGGGGGTCCGGGGAG.

This clone was counted only a few times. The read terminates 3 residues ahead of where the CDR3 ends, so the germline J gene completes it. This chain connects TRBV19 to TRBJ2-1; 13 nucleotides match TRBD2. The CDR3 is made up of 17 amino acids. Trimming took 5 bases from V and 8 from J; bases not matched to a gene: 12. The germline CDR1 and CDR2 sequences are LNHDA and SQIVND (reference sequence). CDR3 bases read: TGTGCCAGTAGTCCTCTCATCACTAGCGGGGGGGCCGATGAG. As protein: CASSPLITSGGADE. The complete CDR3 reads CASSPLITSGGADEQFF.

A note on this clone: The read is 3 residues too short to cover the CDR3 end, so that end is filled in from the germline J gene. The genes are TRBV11-2 and TRBJ1-1; TRBD1 agrees at 7 bases. CDR3 length: 12 residues. The germline V gene encodes CDR1 SGHAT and CDR2 FQNNGV. The covered CDR3 bases are TGTGCCAGCAGCTCTACAGGGGTGCGA. Encoded protein: CASSSTGVR. The complete CDR3 reads CASSSTGVRAFF. Full variable domain (rest looked up from reference TRBV11-2 and TRBJ1-1): EAGVAQSPRYKIIEKRQSVAFWCNPISGHATLYWYQQILGQGPKLLIQFQNNGVVDDSQLPKDRFSAERLKGVDSTLKIQPAKLEDSAVYLCASSSTGVRAFFGQGTRLTVV.

Ten or more counts support this clone. The read terminates 3 residues ahead of where the CDR3 ends, so the germline J gene completes it. The genes are TRBV6-2 or TRBV6-3 and TRBJ2-7, with D possibly being TRBD1 (5 bases). From germline, CDR1 is MNHEY and CDR2 SVGEGT. Between the trimmed V and J ends, which lost 5 bases and 3 bases, there was a span of 8 bases. The CDR3 consists of 12 residues. The sequenced part of the CDR3 DNA is TGTGCCAGCAGTCGGCAGGGCTACGAG. Encoded protein: CASSRQGYE. The entire CDR3 protein reads CASSRQGYEQYF.

This clone has a count of ten or more. The CDR3: CASSLFAGNNQPQHF. Incomplete CDR3 DNA: TGTGCCAGCAGCTTGTTCGCAGGGAACAATCAGCCC. The V and J genes are TRBV7-8 and TRBJ1-5; D might be TRBD1 (5 bases). The CDR3 end falls 3 residues outside the read, so it is completed with the germline J gene. Trimming stripped 3 bases from V and 3 bases from J, with 12 bases between. The CDR3 is made up of 15 amino acids. In germline, CDR1 is SGHVS, CDR2 FQNEAQ.

This clone was counted ten times or more. Coverage ceases 3 residues before the CDR3 finishes, and the germline J gene fills in the end. The rearrangement uses TRBV5-5 and TRBJ2-7; D remains ambiguous. The CDR3 sequence is 13 residues long. V gave up 4 bases and J gave up 2 bases, with 10 bases separating them. CDR1 is SGHKS and CDR2 is YYEKEE in the germline V gene (reference sequence). Incomplete CDR3 DNA: TGTGCCAGCAGCCCACCAAGCGCCTACGAG. Amino acids: CASSPPSAYE. The CDR3 in full is CASSPPSAYEQYF.